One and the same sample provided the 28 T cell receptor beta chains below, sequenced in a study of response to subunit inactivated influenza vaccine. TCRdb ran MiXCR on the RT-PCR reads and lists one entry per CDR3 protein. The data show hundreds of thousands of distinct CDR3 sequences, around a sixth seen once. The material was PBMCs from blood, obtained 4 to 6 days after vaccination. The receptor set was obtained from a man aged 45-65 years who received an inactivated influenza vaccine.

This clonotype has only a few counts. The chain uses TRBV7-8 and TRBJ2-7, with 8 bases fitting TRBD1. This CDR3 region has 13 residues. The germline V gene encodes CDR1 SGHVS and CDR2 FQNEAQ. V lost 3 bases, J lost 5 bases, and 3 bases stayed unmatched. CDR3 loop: CASSLDRADEQYF. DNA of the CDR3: TGTGCCAGCAGCTTGGACAGGGCTGACGAGCAGTACTTC. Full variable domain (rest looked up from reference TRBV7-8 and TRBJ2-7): GAGVSQSPRYKVAKRGQDVALRCDPISGHVSLFWYQQALGQGPEFLTYFQNEAQLDKSGLPSDRFFAERPEGSVSTLKIQRTQQEDSAVYLCASSLDRADEQYFGPGTRLTVT.

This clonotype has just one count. CDR3 coding DNA: TGTGCCAGCAGCTTTGCAGCGGGACCCAAGGGGGGGGAGACCCAGTACTTC. Its protein is CASSFAAGPKGGETQYF. The chain has TRBV7-2 and TRBJ2-5; weak D call: TRBD2 (7 bases). The germline gives CDR1 SGHTA, CDR2 FQGNSA. The CDR3 contains 17 residues. Trimming took 3 bases from V and 5 from J, leaving 22 bases between them.

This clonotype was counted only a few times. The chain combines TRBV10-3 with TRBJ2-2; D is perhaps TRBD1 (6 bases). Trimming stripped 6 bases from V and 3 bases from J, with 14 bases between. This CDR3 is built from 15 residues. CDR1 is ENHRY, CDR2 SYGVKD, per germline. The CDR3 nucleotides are TGTGCCATCAGCGAACCGACAGGCTACACCGGGGAGCTGTTTTTT. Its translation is CAISEPTGYTGELFF.

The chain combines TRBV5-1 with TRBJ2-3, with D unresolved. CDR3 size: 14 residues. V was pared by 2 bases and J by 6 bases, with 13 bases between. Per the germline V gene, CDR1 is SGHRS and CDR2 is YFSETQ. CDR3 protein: CASSFPYSPDTQYF. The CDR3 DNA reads TGCGCCAGCAGCTTCCCCTACAGCCCGGATACGCAGTATTTT.

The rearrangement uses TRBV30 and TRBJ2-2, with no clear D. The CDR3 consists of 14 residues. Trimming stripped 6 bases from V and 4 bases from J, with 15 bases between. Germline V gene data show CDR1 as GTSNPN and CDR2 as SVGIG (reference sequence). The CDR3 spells CACRRVLGTGELFF. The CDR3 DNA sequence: TGTGCCTGTCGCCGGGTTCTGGGCACCGGGGAGCTGTTTTTT. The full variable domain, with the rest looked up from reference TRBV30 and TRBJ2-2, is SQTIHQWPATLVQPVGSPLSLECTVEGTSNPNLYWYRQAAGRGLQLLFYSVGIGQISSEVPQNLSASRPQDRQFILSSKKLLLSDSGFYLCACRRVLGTGELFFGEGSRLTVL.

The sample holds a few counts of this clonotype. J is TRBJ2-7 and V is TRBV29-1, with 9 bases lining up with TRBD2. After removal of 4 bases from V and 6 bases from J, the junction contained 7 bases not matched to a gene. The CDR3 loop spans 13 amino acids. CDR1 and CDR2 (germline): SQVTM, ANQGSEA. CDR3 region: CSVVVAGVTEQYF. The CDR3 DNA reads TGCAGCGTTGTTGTAGCGGGAGTAACCGAGCAGTACTTC.

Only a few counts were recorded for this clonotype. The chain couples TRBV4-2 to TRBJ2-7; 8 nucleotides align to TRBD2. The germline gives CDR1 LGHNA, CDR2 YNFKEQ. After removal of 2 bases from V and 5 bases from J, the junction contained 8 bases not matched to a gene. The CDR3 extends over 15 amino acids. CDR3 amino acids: CASSQTTGTRNEQYF. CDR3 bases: TGTGCCAGCAGCCAAACGACCGGGACTAGAAACGAGCAGTACTTC.

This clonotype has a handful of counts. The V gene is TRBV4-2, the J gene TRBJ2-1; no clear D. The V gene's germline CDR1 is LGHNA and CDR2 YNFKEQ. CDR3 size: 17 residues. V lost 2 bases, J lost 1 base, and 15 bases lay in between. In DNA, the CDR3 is TGTGCCAGCAGCCAACTCGCCGGAACTACTTCCTACAATGAGCAGTTCTTC. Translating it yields CASSQLAGTTSYNEQFF.

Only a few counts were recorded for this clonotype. CDR3 sequence (DNA): TGTGCCAGCAGTTTTTGGGATCAAGAGACCCAGTACTTC. This encodes CASSFWDQETQYF. The rearrangement joins TRBV6-2 or TRBV6-3 to TRBJ2-5; D not certain. V was clipped by 4 bases and J by 2 bases, with 8 bases between them. CDR3 length: 13 amino acids. Germline CDR1 reads MNHEY; CDR2 reads SVGEGT.

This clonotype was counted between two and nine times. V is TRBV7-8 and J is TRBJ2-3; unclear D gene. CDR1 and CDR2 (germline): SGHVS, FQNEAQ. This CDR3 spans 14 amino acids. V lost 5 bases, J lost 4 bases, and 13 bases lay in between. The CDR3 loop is CASSRPRNSDTQYF. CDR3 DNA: TGTGCCAGCAGCCGACCCAGGAACTCAGATACGCAGTATTTT.

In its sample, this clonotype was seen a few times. The CDR3 spells CASSPYSGTEAFF. The CDR3 DNA sequence: TGCGCCAGCAGCCCCTACTCAGGCACTGAAGCTTTCTTT. The rearrangement joins TRBV4-3 to TRBJ1-1; D unresolved. CDR3 length equals 13 residues. Germline V gene lookup returns CDR1 LGHNA and CDR2 YSLEER. V was shortened by 4 bases and J by 4 bases, with 10 bases between the two germline ends.

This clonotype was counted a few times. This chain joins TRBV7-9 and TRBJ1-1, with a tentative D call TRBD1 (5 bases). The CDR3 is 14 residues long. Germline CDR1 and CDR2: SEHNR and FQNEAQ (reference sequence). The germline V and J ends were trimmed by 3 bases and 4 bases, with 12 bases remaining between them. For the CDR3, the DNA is TGTGCCAGCAGCTTTGAGGGGAGGGGCACTGAAGCTTTCTTT. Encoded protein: CASSFEGRGTEAFF.

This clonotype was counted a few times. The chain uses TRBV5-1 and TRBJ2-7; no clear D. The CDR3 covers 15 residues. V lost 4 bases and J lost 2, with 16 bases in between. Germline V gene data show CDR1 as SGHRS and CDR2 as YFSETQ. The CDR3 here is CASSAQYGRAYEQYF. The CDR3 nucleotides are TGCGCCAGCAGCGCACAGTATGGCAGAGCCTACGAGCAGTACTTC.

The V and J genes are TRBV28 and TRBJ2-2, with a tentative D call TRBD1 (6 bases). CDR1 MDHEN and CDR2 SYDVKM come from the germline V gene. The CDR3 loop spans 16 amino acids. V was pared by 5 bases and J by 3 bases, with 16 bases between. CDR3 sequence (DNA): TGTGCCAGCAGTAGTGCGGACAGAGGCCACACCGGGGAGCTGTTTTTT. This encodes CASSSADRGHTGELFF.

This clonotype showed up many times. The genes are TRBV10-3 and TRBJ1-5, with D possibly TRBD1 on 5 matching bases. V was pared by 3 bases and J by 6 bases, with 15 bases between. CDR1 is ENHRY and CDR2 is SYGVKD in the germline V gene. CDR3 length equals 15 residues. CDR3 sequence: CAISEGLGETQPQHF. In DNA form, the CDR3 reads TGTGCCATCAGTGAAGGGTTAGGGGAGACTCAGCCCCAGCATTTT.

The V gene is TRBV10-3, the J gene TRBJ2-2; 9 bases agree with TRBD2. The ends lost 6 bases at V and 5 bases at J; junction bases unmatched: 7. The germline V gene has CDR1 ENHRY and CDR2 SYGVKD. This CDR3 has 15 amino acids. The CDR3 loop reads CAISQTAGGTGELFF. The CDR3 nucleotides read TGTGCCATCAGCCAGACAGCGGGAGGAACCGGGGAGCTGTTTTTT.

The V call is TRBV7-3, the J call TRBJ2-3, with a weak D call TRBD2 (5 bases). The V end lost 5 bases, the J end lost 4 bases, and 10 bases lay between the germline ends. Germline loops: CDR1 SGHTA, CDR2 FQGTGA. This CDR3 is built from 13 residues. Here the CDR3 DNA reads TGTGCCAGCAGCACACTAGGTCCAGATACGCAGTATTTT. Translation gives CASSTLGPDTQYF.

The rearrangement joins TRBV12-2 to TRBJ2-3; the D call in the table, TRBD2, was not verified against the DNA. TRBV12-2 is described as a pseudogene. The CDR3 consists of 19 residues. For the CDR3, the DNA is TGTGCAAGTCGCTTTAGACCTCTAGCGGGAGGGCCCCTCACAGATACGCAGTATTTT. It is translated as CASRFRPLAGGPLTDTQYF.

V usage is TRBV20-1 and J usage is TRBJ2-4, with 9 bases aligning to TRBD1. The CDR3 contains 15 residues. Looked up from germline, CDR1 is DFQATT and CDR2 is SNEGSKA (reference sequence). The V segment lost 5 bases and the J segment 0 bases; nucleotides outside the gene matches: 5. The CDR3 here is CSALNRGLAKNIQYF. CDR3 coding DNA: TGCAGTGCTCTTAACAGGGGGCTAGCCAAAAACATTCAGTACTTC.

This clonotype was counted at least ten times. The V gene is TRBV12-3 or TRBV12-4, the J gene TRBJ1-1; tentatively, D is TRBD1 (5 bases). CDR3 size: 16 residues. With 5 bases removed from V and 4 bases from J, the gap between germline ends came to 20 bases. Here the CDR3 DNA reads TGTGCCAGCAGTACCTGGGACCACCAAGGAAGCACTGAAGCTTTCTTT. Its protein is CASSTWDHQGSTEAFF.

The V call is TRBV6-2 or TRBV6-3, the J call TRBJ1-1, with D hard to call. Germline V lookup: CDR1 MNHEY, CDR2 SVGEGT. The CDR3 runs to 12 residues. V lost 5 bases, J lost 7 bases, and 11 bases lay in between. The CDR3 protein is CASSLDTVEAFF. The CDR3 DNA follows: TGTGCCAGCAGTCTTGACACAGTTGAAGCTTTCTTT.

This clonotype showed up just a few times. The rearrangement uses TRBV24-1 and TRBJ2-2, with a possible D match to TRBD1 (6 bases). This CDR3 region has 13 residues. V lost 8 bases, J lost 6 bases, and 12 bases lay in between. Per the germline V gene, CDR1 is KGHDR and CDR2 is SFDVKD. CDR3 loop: CATTTGTAGELFF. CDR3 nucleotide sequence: TGTGCCACCACTACAGGGACGGCCGGGGAGCTGTTTTTT.

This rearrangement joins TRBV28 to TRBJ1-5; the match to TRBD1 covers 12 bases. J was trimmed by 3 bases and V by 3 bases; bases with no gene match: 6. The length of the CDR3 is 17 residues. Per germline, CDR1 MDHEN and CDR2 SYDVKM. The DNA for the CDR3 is TGTGCCAGCAGTTTTATGGGACAGGGGGCCCTCAATCAGCCCCAGCATTTT. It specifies CASSFMGQGALNQPQHF.

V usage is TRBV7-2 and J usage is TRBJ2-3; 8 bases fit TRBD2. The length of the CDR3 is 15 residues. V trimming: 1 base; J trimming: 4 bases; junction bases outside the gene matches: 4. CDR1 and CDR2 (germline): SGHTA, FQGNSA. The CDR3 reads CASSLVAGPSDTQYF. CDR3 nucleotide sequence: TGTGCCAGCAGCTTAGTAGCGGGGCCCTCAGATACGCAGTATTTT.

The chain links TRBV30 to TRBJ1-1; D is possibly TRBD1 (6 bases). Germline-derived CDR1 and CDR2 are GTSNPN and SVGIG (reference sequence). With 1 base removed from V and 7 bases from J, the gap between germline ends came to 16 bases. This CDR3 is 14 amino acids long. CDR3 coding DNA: TGTGCCTGGAGTGGGGGGGCTACCTTGGGTGAAGCTTTCTTT. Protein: CAWSGGATLGEAFF. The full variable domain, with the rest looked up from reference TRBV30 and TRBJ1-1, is SQTIHQWPATLVQPVGSPLSLECTVEGTSNPNLYWYRQAAGRGLQLLFYSVGIGQISSEVPQNLSASRPQDRQFILSSKKLLLSDSGFYLCAWSGGATLGEAFFGQGTRLTVV.

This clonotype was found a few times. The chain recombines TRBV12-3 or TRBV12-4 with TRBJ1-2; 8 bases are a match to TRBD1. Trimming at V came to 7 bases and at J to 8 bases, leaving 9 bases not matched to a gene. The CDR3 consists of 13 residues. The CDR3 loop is CASNTQGVSGYTF. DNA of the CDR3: TGTGCCAGCAATACACAGGGGGTCAGCGGCTACACCTTC.

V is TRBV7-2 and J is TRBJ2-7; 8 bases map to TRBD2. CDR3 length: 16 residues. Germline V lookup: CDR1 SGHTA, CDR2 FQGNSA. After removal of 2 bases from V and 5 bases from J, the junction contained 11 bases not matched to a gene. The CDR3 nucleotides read TGTGCCAGCAGCTTAAGGGCGGGGGGCGCGAGGAACGAGCAGTACTTC. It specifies CASSLRAGGARNEQYF.

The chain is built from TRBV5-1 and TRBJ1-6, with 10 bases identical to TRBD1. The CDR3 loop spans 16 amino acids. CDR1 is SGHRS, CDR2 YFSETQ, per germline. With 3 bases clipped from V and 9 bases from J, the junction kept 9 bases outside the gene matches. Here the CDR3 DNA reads TGCGCCAGCAGCTCGGACGGACAGGGGGTTGGTTCACCCCTCCACTTT. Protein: CASSSDGQGVGSPLHF.